Sequencing of this T cell receptor beta chain was carried out in a study of glioma-infiltrating T cells. Background on the study: Dexamethasone exposure before glioma surgery was limited to six or fewer days.

This clonotype was seen a few times. Its target is unknown. The iRepertoire nested amplicon-rescue multiplex PCR amplified TCR alpha and beta CDR3s from RNA. TCRdb used MiXCR to reprocess the multiplex PCR reads, holding one entry per CDR3 protein. The sample lists around 390,000 distinct CDR3 sequences; about two fifths were seen once. The study's findings and limits: Gliomas, especially low-grade, showed above-expected tissue-blood divergence; non-neoplastic patients showed below.

Sequencing used glioma tissue, nonneoplastic brain tissue, or PBMCs (not recorded which). The sequence was collected from a human donor with low-grade glioma or glioblastoma, undergoing nonglioma brain surgery, or in good health (not recorded which).

CDR3 sequence: CAISAGTTYEQYF. The CDR3 bases are TGTGCCATCAGTGCCGGGACTACCTACGAGCAGTACTTC. The gene calls are TRBV10-3 and TRBJ2-7; 7 bases map to TRBD2. The CDR3 loop spans 13 amino acids. Per the germline V gene, CDR1 is ENHRY and CDR2 is SYGVKD. Trimming cost V 4 bases and J 2 bases; bases outside gene matches: 2.